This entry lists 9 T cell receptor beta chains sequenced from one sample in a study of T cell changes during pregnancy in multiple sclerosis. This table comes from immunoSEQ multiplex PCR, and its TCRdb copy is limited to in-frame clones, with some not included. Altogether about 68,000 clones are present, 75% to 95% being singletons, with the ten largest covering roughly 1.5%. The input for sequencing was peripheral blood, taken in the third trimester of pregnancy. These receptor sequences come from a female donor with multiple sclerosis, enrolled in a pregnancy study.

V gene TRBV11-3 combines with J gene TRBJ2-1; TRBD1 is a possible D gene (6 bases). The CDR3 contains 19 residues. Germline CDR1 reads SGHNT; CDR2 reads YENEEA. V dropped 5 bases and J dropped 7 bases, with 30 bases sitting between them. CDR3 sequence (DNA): TGTGCCAGCAGCCATTCTGGCAGGGGCTTCCCCCATAACTTTAATGAGCAGTTCTTC. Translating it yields CASSHSGRGFPHNFNEQFF. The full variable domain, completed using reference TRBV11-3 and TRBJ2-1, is EAGVVQSPRYKIIEKKQPVAFWCNPISGHNTLYWYLQNLGQGPELLIRYENEEAVDDSQLPKDRFSAERLKGVDSTLKIQPAELGDSAVYLCASSHSGRGFPHNFNEQFFGPGTRLTVL.

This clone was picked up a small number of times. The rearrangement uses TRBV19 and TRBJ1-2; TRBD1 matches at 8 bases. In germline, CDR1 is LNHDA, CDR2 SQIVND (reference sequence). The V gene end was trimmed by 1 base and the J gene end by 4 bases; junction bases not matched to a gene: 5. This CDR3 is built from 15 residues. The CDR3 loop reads CASSIGDRPSYGYTF. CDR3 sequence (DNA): TGTGCCAGTAGTATAGGGGACAGGCCGTCCTATGGCTACACCTTC.

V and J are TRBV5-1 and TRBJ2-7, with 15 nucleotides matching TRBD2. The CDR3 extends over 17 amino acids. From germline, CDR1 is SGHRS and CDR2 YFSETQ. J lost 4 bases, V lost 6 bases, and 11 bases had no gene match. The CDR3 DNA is TGCGCCAGCACCCGTGGCGGACTAGCGGGAGGGTATTACGAGCAGTACTTC. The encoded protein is CASTRGGLAGGYYEQYF. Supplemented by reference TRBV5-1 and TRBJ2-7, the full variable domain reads KAGVTQTPRYLIKTRGQQVTLSCSPISGHRSVSWYQQTPGQGLQFLFEYFSETQRNKGNFPGRFSGRQFSNSRSEMNVSTLELGDSALYLCASTRGGLAGGYYEQYFGPGTRLTVT.

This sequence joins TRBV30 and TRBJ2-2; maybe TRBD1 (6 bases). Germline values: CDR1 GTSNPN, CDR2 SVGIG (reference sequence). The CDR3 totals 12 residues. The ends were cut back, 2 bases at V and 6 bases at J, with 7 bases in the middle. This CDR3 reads CAWSSGAGELFF. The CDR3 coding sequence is TGTGCCTGGAGTTCAGGGGCCGGGGAGCTGTTTTTT. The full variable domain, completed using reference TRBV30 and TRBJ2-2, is SQTIHQWPATLVQPVGSPLSLECTVEGTSNPNLYWYRQAAGRGLQLLFYSVGIGQISSEVPQNLSASRPQDRQFILSSKKLLLSDSGFYLCAWSSGAGELFFGEGSRLTVL.

CDR3 bases: TGTGCCAGCAGCCCCCCTGTCCAGGGGTTAGGTGGAAACACCATATATTTT. Protein sequence: CASSPPVQGLGGNTIYF. The chain is built from TRBV4-2 and TRBJ1-3; a weak D match, TRBD1 (6 bases). V lost 4 bases and J lost 3, with 19 bases in between. From germline, CDR1 is LGHNA and CDR2 YNFKEQ. This CDR3 is 17 amino acids long.

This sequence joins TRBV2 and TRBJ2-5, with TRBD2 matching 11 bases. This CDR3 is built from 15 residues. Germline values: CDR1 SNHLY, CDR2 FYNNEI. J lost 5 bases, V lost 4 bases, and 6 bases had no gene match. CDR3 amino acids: CASSGSGRAEETQYF. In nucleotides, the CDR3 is TGTGCCAGCAGTGGTAGCGGGAGGGCTGAGGAGACCCAGTACTTC.

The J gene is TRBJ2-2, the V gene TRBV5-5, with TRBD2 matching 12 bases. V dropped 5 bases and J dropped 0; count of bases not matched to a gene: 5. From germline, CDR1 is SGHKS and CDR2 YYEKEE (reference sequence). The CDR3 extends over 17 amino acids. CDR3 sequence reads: CASRRTSGIANTGELFF. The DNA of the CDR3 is TGTGCCAGCAGACGGACTAGCGGGATCGCGAACACCGGGGAGCTGTTTTTT.

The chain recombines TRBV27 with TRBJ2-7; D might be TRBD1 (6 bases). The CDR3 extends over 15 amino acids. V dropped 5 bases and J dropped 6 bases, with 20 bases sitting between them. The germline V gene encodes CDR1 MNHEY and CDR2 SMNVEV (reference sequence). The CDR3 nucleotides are TGTGCCAGCAGTAGGCGGGCCTCAACAGGGTTCGAGCAGTACTTC. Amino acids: CASSRRASTGFEQYF.

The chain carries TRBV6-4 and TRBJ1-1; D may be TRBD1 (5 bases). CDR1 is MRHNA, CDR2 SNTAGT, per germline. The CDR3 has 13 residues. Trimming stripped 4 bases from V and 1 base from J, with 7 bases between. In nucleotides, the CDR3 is TGTGCCAGCAGTGGACAGCCGAACACTGAAGCTTTCTTT. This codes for CASSGQPNTEAFF.